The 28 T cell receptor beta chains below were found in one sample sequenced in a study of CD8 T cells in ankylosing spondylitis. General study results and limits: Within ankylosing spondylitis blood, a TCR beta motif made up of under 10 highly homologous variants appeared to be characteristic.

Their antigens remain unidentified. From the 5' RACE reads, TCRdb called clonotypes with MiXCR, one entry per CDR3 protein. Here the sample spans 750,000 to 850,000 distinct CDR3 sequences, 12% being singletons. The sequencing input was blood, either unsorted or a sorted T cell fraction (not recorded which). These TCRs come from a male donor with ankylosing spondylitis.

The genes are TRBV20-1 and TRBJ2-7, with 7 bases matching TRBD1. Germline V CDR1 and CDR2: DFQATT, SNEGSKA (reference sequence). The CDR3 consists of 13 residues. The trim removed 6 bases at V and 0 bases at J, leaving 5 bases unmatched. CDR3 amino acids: CSAERDSSYEQYF. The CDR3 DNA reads TGCAGTGCGGAACGGGACAGCTCCTACGAGCAGTACTTC.

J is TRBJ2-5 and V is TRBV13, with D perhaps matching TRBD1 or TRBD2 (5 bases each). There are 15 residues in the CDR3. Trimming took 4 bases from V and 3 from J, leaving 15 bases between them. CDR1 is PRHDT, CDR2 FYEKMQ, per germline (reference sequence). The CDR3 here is CASSSRGAFKETQYF. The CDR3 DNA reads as TGTGCCAGCAGCTCTCGAGGGGCCTTCAAAGAGACCCAGTACTTC.

The CDR3 nucleotides read TGTGCCACCGGGCCGGGACAGCATAATTCACCCCTCCACTTT. This encodes CATGPGQHNSPLHF. V usage is TRBV19 and J usage is TRBJ1-6; 7 bases line up with TRBD1. The CDR3 has 14 residues. Germline V gene data show CDR1 as LNHDA and CDR2 as SQIVND (reference sequence). Trimming took 10 bases from V and 5 from J; bases not matched to a gene: 8. Looking up the rest from reference TRBV19 and TRBJ1-6 gives the full variable domain: DGGITQSPKYLFRKEGQNVTLSCEQNLNHDAMYWYRQDPGQGLRLIYYSQIVNDFQKGDIAEGYSVSREKKESFPLTVTSAQKNPTAFYLCATGPGQHNSPLHFGNGTRLTVT.

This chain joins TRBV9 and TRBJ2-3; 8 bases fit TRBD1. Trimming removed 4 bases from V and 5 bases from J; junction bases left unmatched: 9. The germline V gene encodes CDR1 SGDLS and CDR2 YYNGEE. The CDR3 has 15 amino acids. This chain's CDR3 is CASSTGTGRGDTQYF. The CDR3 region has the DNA TGTGCCAGCAGCACTGGGACAGGTAGAGGAGATACGCAGTATTTT.

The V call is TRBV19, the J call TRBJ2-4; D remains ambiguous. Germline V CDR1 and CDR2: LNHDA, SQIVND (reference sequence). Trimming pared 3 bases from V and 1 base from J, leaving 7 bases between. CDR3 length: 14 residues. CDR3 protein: CASSIDRAKNIQYF. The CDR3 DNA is TGTGCCAGTAGTATCGACCGGGCCAAAAACATTCAGTACTTC.

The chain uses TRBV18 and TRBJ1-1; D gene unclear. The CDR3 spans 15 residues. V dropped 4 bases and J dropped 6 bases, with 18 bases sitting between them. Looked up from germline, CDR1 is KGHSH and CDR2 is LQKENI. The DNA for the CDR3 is TGTGCCAGCTCACTCAATGGGCCGCCGGCCCCTGAAGCTTTCTTT. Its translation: CASSLNGPPAPEAFF.

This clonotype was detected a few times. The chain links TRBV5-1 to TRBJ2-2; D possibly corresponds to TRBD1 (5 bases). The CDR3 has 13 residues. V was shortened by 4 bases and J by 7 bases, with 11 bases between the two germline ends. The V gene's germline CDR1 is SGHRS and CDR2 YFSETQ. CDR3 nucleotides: TGCGCCAGCAGCCTCGACAGCGACGGGGAGCTGTTTTTT. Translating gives CASSLDSDGELFF.

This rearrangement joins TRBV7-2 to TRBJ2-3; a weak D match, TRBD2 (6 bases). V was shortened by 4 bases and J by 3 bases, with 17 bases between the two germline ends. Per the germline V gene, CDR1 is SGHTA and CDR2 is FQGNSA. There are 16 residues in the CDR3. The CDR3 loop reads CASSSRWGGITDTQYF. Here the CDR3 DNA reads TGTGCCAGCAGCTCGAGATGGGGCGGGATAACAGATACGCAGTATTTT. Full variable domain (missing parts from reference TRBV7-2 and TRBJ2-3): GAGVSQSPSNKVTEKGKDVELRCDPISGHTALYWYRQSLGQGLEFLIYFQGNSAPDKSGLPSDRFSAERTGGSVSTLTIQRTQQEDSAVYLCASSSRWGGITDTQYFGPGTRLTVL.

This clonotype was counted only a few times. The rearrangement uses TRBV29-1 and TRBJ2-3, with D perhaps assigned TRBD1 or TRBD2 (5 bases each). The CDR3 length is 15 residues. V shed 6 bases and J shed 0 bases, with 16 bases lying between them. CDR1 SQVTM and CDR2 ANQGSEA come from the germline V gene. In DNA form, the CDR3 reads TGCAGCGTCCGAACCGGGGCCTCTAGCACAGATACGCAGTATTTT. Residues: CSVRTGASSTDTQYF.

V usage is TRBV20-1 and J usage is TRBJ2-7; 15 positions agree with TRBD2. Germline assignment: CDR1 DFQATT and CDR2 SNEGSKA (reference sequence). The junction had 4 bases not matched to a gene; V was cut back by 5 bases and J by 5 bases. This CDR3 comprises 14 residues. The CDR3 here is CSAWTSGRANEQYF. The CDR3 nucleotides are TGCAGTGCTTGGACTAGCGGGAGGGCCAACGAGCAGTACTTC.

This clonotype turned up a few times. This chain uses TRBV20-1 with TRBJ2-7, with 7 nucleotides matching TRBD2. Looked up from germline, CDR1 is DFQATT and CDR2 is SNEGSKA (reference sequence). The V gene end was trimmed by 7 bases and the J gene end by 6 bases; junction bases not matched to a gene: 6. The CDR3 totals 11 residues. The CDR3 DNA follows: TGCAGTGGGGAGGGAGGGACCGAGCAGTACTTC. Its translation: CSGEGGTEQYF.

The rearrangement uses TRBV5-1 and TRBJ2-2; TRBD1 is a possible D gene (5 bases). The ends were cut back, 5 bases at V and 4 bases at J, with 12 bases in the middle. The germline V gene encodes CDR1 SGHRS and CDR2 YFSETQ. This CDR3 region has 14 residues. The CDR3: CASRGGASTGELFF. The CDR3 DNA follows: TGCGCCAGCAGAGGTGGGGCGAGCACCGGGGAGCTGTTTTTT.

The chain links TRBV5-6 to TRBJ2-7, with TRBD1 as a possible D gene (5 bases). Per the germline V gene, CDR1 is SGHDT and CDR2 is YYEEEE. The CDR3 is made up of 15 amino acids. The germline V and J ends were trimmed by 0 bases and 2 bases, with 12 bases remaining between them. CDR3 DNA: TGTGCCAGCAGCTTGGTCCGACAAGGGGCCTACGAGCAGTACTTC. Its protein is CASSLVRQGAYEQYF.

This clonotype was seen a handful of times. The CDR3 reads CASSLRPRQGENTEAFF. CDR3 sequence (DNA): TGTGCCAGCAGCTTAAGGCCGCGACAGGGGGAGAACACTGAAGCTTTCTTT. The chain carries TRBV7-3 and TRBJ1-1; 9 nucleotides align to TRBD1. The ends lost 1 base at V and 1 base at J; junction bases unmatched: 7. Germline V CDR1 and CDR2: SGHTA, FQGTGA. This CDR3 contains 17 residues.

The CDR3, as DNA: TGTGCCAGCAGCTTACCGGGGGTTAGCGGGGAGCTGTTTTTT. Protein sequence: CASSLPGVSGELFF. This chain links TRBV7-2 with TRBJ2-2; possibly TRBD2 for D (6 bases). CDR1 and CDR2 from the germline V gene are SGHTA and FQGNSA. This CDR3 has 14 amino acids. V lost 2 bases, J lost 7 bases, and 11 bases lay in between.

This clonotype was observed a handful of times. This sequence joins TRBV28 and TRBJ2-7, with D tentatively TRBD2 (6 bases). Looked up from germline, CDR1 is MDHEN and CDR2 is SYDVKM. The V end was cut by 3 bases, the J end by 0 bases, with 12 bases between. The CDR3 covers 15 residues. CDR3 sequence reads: CASSFAGTPSYEQYF. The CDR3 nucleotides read TGTGCCAGCAGTTTTGCGGGGACTCCCTCCTACGAGCAGTACTTC.

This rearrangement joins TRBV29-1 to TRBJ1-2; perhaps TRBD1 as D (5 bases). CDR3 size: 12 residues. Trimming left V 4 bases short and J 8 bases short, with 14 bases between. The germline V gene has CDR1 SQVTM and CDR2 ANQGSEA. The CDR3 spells CSVVHRSGGYTF. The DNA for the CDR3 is TGCAGCGTTGTCCACAGGTCGGGCGGCTACACCTTC.

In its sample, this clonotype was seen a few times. CDR3 in amino acids: CASSSQTSSYNSPLHF. For the CDR3, the DNA is TGTGCCAGCAGTTCTCAAACAAGCTCCTATAATTCACCCCTCCACTTT. The V gene is TRBV12-3 or TRBV12-4, the J gene TRBJ1-6; D unresolved. This CDR3 spans 16 amino acids. V gave up 4 bases and J gave up 0 bases, with 10 bases separating them.

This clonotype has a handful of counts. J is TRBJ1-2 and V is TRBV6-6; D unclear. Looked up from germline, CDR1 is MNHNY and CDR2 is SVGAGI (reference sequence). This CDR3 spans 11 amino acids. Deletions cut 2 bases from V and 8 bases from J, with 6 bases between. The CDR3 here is CASSYIEGYTF. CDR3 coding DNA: TGTGCCAGCAGTTACATAGAGGGCTACACCTTC.

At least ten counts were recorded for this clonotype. CDR3 region: CASSLAGTSAYNEQFF. CDR3 sequence (DNA): TGTGCCAGCAGCTTAGCCGGGACTAGCGCCTACAATGAGCAGTTCTTC. J is TRBJ2-1 and V is TRBV7-2; TRBD2 matches 10 bases. V was pared by 0 bases and J by 2 bases, with 1 base of the junction left unmatched. This CDR3 contains 16 residues. Per the germline V gene, CDR1 is SGHTA and CDR2 is FQGNSA.

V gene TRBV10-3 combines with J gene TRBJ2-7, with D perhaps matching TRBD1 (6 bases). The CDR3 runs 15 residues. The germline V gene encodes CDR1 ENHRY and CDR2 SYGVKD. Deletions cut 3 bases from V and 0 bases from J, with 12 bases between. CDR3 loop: CAISDSTGLSYEQYF. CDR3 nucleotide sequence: TGTGCCATCAGTGACTCGACAGGCCTCTCCTACGAGCAGTACTTC.

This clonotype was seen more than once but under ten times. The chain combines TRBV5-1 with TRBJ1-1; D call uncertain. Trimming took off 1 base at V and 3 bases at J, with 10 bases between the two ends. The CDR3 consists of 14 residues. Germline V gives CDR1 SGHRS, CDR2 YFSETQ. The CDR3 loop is CASSLFSKDTEAFF. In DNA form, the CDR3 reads TGCGCCAGCAGCTTGTTCTCTAAGGACACTGAAGCTTTCTTT.

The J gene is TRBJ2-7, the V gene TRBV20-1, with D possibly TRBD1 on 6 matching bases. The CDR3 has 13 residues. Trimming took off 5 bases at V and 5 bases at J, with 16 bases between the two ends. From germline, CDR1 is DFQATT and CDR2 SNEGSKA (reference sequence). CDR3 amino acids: CSAANRDADEQYF. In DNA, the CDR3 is TGCAGTGCTGCTAACAGGGACGCAGACGAGCAGTACTTC.

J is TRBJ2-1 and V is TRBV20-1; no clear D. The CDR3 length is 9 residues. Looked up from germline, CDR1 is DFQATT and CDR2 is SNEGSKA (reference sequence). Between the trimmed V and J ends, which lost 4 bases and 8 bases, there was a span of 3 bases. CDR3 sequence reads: CSATDEQFF. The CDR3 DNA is TGCAGTGCTACCGATGAGCAGTTCTTC.

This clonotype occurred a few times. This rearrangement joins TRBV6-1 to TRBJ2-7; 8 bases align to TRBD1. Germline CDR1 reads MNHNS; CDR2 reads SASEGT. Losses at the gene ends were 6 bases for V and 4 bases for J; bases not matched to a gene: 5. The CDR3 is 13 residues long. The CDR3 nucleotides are TGTGCCAGCAGCAGACAGGGGAAGTACGAGCAGTACTTC. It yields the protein CASSRQGKYEQYF.

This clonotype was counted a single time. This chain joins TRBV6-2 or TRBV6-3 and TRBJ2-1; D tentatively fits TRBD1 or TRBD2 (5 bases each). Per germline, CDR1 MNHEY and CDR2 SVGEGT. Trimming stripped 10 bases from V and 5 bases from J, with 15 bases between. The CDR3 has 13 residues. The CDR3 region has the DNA TGTGCCACCCGGGACCGGAGCGACAATGAGCAGTTCTTC. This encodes CATRDRSDNEQFF.

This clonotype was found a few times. The CDR3: CASSFSAGTEAFF. In nucleotides, the CDR3 is TGTGCCAGCAGTTTTTCGGCAGGGACCGAAGCTTTCTTT. The genes are TRBV28 and TRBJ1-1, with D maybe TRBD1 (5 bases). Germline CDR1 MDHEN, CDR2 SYDVKM. The CDR3 extends over 13 amino acids. With 3 bases removed from V and 8 bases from J, the gap between germline ends came to 13 bases.

DNA of the CDR3: TGTGCCAGCAGCCCGGACAGGGCGTACAACTATGGCTACACCTTC. Its translation: CASSPDRAYNYGYTF. V is TRBV6-4 and J is TRBJ1-2; TRBD1 aligns across 8 bases. Germline V gene lookup returns CDR1 MRHNA and CDR2 SNTAGT. The CDR3 contains 15 residues. V gave up 6 bases and J gave up 2 bases; unmatched junction bases: 8.